This T cell receptor (beta chain) stems from a study of shared clonotypes between healthy human individuals. Trimming removed 5 bases from V and 1 base from J; junction bases left unmatched: 4. CDR3 length: 15 residues. CDR1 is LNHDA and CDR2 is SQIVND in the germline V gene (reference sequence). Sequencing was performed with immunoSEQ multiplex PCR; in TCRdb, only in-frame clones are kept and a portion is missing. The table records about 2 million clones, 85% to 95% of them present only once. The chain employs TRBV19 and TRBJ1-5; 8 bases align to TRBD1. Source material: naive CD4+ T cells sorted from blood. The subset: CD45RA+ positively selected. This clonotype originated in a man aged 18 to 29 in good health. As DNA, the CDR3 is TGTGCCAGTAGTGTAACAGGGGGGAGCAATCAGCCCCAGCATTTT. Amino acid sequence: CASSVTGGSNQPQHF.